The 9 T cell receptor beta chains below were found in one sample sequenced in a study of blood T cell repertoires in COVID-19. TCRdb's copy holds only in-frame clones and misses some; the assay was immunoSEQ multiplex PCR. The sample shows a few hundred thousand clones, around four fifths of them seen only once. Sequencing input: peripheral blood. All receptors come from a man between 60 and 70 years old with acute or convalescent COVID-19.

This sequence joins TRBV18 and TRBJ2-7; 8 bases match TRBD2. This CDR3 spans 15 amino acids. V lost 1 base and J lost 4; bases outside the gene matches: 6. Germline assignment: CDR1 KGHSH and CDR2 LQKENI. The CDR3 is CASSPLRTSTYEQYF. CDR3 nucleotide sequence: TGTGCCAGCTCACCACTTCGGACTAGCACGTACGAGCAGTACTTC.

This chain links TRBV29-1 with TRBJ1-2; D not certain. V lost 6 bases and J lost 8, with 7 bases in between. Germline V gives CDR1 SQVTM, CDR2 ANQGSEA. This CDR3 spans 9 amino acids. CDR3 region: CSVYEGYTF. Written as DNA, the CDR3 is TGCAGCGTGTACGAGGGCTACACCTTC.

The chain links TRBV5-1 to TRBJ1-2, with TRBD1 identical over 7 bases. The trim removed 6 bases at V and 3 bases at J, leaving 11 bases unmatched. Germline V lookup: CDR1 SGHRS, CDR2 YFSETQ. The CDR3 is 15 residues long. CDR3 bases: TGCGCCAGCACCCGGGGGGGTACAGGGGACTATGGCTACACCTTC. Protein sequence: CASTRGGTGDYGYTF.

This clone has a handful of counts. This chain connects TRBV5-6 to TRBJ1-5, with 7 positions matching TRBD1. There are 15 residues in the CDR3. CDR1 and CDR2 (germline): SGHDT, YYEEEE. V dropped 1 base and J dropped 5; count of bases not matched to a gene: 6. CDR3 DNA sequence: TGTGCCAGCAGCTTGTCTGGCAGGGGGGATCAGCCCCAGCATTTT. This sequence encodes CASSLSGRGDQPQHF. Full variable domain (remainder filled in from reference TRBV5-6 and TRBJ1-5): DAGVTQSPTHLIKTRGQQVTLRCSPKSGHDTVSWYQQALGQGPQFIFQYYEEEERQRGNFPDRFSGHQFPNYSSELNVNALLLGDSALYLCASSLSGRGDQPQHFGDGTRLSIL.

In its sample, this clone was seen once. At one end, the junction sequence differs from germline, possibly due to a read error. This CDR3 is CASSSEGGAPF. CDR3 nucleotide sequence: TGTGCCAGCAGCTCAGAGGGCGGCGCCCCTTTT. This chain links TRBV7-9 with TRBJ1-3, with no clear D. Per germline, CDR1 SEHNR and CDR2 FQNEAQ (reference sequence). The CDR3 is made up of 11 amino acids.

The J gene is TRBJ2-2, the V gene TRBV6-2 or TRBV6-3, with unresolved D. Germline V gives CDR1 MNHEY, CDR2 SVGEGT. The CDR3 extends over 18 amino acids. Trimming cost V 5 bases and J 6 bases, with 25 bases left between them. The CDR3 region is CASSHYRSRQVGSGELFF. As DNA, the CDR3 is TGTGCCAGCAGTCACTACCGAAGTCGGCAGGTTGGATCCGGGGAGCTGTTTTTT.

This rearrangement joins TRBV11-3 to TRBJ2-1, with 9 bases aligning to TRBD1. The length of the CDR3 is 16 residues. CDR1 is SGHNT, CDR2 YENEEA, per germline. The ends lost 3 bases at V and 2 bases at J; junction bases unmatched: 5. The CDR3 here is CASSLDGTGTYNEQFF. DNA of the CDR3: TGTGCCAGCAGCTTGGACGGGACAGGGACCTACAATGAGCAGTTCTTC.

The chain carries TRBV10-3 and TRBJ2-1; tentative D call: TRBD1 (7 bases). Between the trimmed V and J ends, which lost 6 bases and 0 bases, there was a span of 18 bases. Germline CDR1 reads ENHRY; CDR2 reads SYGVKD. This CDR3 is built from 17 residues. The CDR3 sequence is CAIRDPGGLLSYNEQFF. CDR3 bases: TGTGCCATCAGGGACCCAGGGGGGCTTCTCTCCTACAATGAGCAGTTCTTC.

A single count supports this clone. The genes are TRBV4-3 and TRBJ2-2; 8 nucleotides align to TRBD1. After removal of 5 bases from V and 1 base from J, the junction contained 3 bases not matched to a gene. In germline, CDR1 is LGHNA, CDR2 YSLEER. The CDR3 is 15 residues long. The CDR3 nucleotides are TGCGCCAGCAGCACCGACAGGGGGAACACCGGGGAGCTGTTTTTT. Its translation is CASSTDRGNTGELFF.